This T cell receptor beta chain appears in the sequencing data of a study of CD8+ T cells in alopecia areata. Treatment reported: oral pan-JAK inhibitor, 5-10 mg twice daily. The CDR3 consists of 15 residues. The J segment lost 6 bases and the V segment lost 5 bases, leaving 9 bases of the junction unmatched. Germline-derived CDR1 and CDR2 are MNHNS and SASEGT. Extraction and reverse transcription of RNA yielded cDNA as the sequencing template. Sequenced by immunoSEQ multiplex PCR; TCRdb stores in-frame clones only, minus some. The table records 150,000 to 200,000 clones, approximately 50% of them present only once.

The rearrangement joins TRBV6-1 to TRBJ1-2; 10 bases line up with TRBD1. Sequences were derived from CD8+ T cells sorted from blood, sampled between weeks 51 and 54, from a patient treated with tofacitinib. This clonotype was obtained from a human donor with alopecia areata. The CDR3 here is CASSPRQGAFDGYTF. The CDR3 DNA sequence: TGTGCCAGCAGTCCTCGACAGGGGGCTTTTGATGGCTACACCTTC.